A single sample gave rise to the 14 T cell receptor beta chains below, sequenced in a study of cytomegalovirus exposure and HLA in healthy donors. The PCR employed 60 Vbeta primers together with 13 Jbeta primers. Produced via immunoSEQ multiplex PCR; TCRdb's table is partial and in-frame only. Of 90,000 to 130,000 clones listed, 65% to 80% are singletons. The sequenced sample was PBMCs. Every receptor here comes from a man aged 25 to 40 in good health and CMV-seropositive.

The table lists this clone with a count of one. This chain joins TRBV11-1 and TRBJ2-7, with a weak D call TRBD1 (5 bases). Germline-derived CDR1 and CDR2 are SGHAT and FQDESV (reference sequence). The CDR3 totals 15 residues. Trimming took 3 bases from V and 6 from J, leaving 18 bases between them. CDR3 loop: CASSLGQALWTEQYF. The CDR3 coding sequence is TGTGCCAGCAGCTTGGGGCAGGCCCTGTGGACCGAGCAGTACTTC.

This chain joins TRBV6-5 and TRBJ2-1, with 8 bases that match TRBD1. The V and J ends lost 4 bases and 14 bases, in that order; junction bases with no gene match: 10. The CDR3 length is 13 residues. The germline gives CDR1 MNHEY, CDR2 SVGAGI. CDR3 sequence (DNA): TGTGCCAGCAGTTCCCGCGAGGCAGGGGGCGAGTTCTTC. It yields the protein CASSSREAGGEFF.

This chain links TRBV11-2 with TRBJ2-7; D is unclear. The V end lost 1 base, the J end lost 6 bases, and 7 bases lay between the germline ends. CDR3 length: 12 residues. Germline V gene sequence: CDR1 SGHAT, CDR2 FQNNGV. This CDR3 reads CASSLVVGEQYF. DNA for the CDR3: TGTGCCAGCAGCTTAGTAGTCGGCGAGCAGTACTTC. The entire variable domain, with the rest obtained from reference TRBV11-2 and TRBJ2-7, is as follows: EAGVAQSPRYKIIEKRQSVAFWCNPISGHATLYWYQQILGQGPKLLIQFQNNGVVDDSQLPKDRFSAERLKGVDSTLKIQPAKLEDSAVYLCASSLVVGEQYFGPGTRLTVT.

The chain carries TRBV7-8 and TRBJ2-2; 9 bases fit TRBD2. The CDR3 spans 16 residues. The junction had 2 bases not matched to a gene; V was cut back by 2 bases and J by 1 base. Germline V gives CDR1 SGHVS, CDR2 FQNEAQ. The CDR3 spells CASSLPSGVNTGELFF. The CDR3 DNA sequence: TGTGCCAGCAGCTTACCTAGCGGGGTGAACACCGGGGAGCTGTTTTTT.

The table lists this clone with a few counts. The rearrangement joins TRBV20-1 to TRBJ1-5; D might be TRBD1 (5 bases). The CDR3 runs to 11 residues. V lost 6 bases and J 7 bases, leaving 10 bases between the germline ends. Germline values: CDR1 DFQATT, CDR2 SNEGSKA (reference sequence). The CDR3 nucleotides read TGCAGTGCCGGAGGGGAACAGCCCCAGCATTTT. Amino acids: CSAGGEQPQHF.

This clone came up a few times. This chain joins TRBV10-2 and TRBJ1-5, with a tentative D call TRBD1 (5 bases). Germline loops: CDR1 WSHSY, CDR2 SAAADI. Trimming stripped 9 bases from V and 1 base from J, with 10 bases between. This CDR3 spans 13 amino acids. CDR3 coding DNA: TGCGCCAGTTCAGGGATGAGCAATCAGCCCCAGCATTTT. This encodes CASSGMSNQPQHF.

For the CDR3, the DNA is TGCGCCAGCAGCACCGGGCCGGGACAGCCCAATGAAAAACTGTTTTTT. Its protein product is CASSTGPGQPNEKLFF. The V gene is TRBV4-1, the J gene TRBJ1-4; 7 positions match TRBD1. This CDR3 comprises 16 residues. The ends lost 5 bases at V and 5 bases at J; junction bases unmatched: 11. CDR1 MGHRA and CDR2 YSYEKL come from the germline V gene.

The V gene is TRBV19, the J gene TRBJ2-7; TRBD1 might be the D (6 bases). CDR1 and CDR2 from the germline V gene are LNHDA and SQIVND (reference sequence). The ends were cut back, 3 bases at V and 2 bases at J, with 8 bases in the middle. The CDR3 contains 13 residues. This chain's CDR3 is CASSMKGAYEQYF. The CDR3 region has the DNA TGTGCCAGTAGTATGAAGGGGGCCTACGAGCAGTACTTC.

The chain employs TRBV19 and TRBJ2-7; D gene unclear. This CDR3 has 13 amino acids. The germline V gene has CDR1 LNHDA and CDR2 SQIVND (reference sequence). Deletions cut 1 base from V and 3 bases from J, with 7 bases between. The CDR3: CASSIGRYYEQYF. The DNA for the CDR3 is TGTGCCAGTAGTATAGGGCGGTACTACGAGCAGTACTTC.

The chain is built from TRBV18 and TRBJ1-1; weak D call: TRBD1 (5 bases). Germline CDR1 KGHSH, CDR2 LQKENI. Trimming stripped 0 bases from V and 3 bases from J, with 11 bases between. The CDR3 runs to 15 residues. The CDR3 here is CASSPPRGYDTEAFF. Here the CDR3 DNA reads TGTGCCAGCTCACCACCCCGGGGGTACGACACTGAAGCTTTCTTT.

A note on this clone: The junction departs from germline at one end; a sequencing error may be responsible. The rearrangement links TRBV7-9 to TRBJ1-1, with no clear D. This CDR3 contains 12 residues. CDR1 is SEHNR, CDR2 FQNEAQ, per germline (reference sequence). As DNA, the CDR3 is TGTTCCAGCAGCCGAGACTCTACTGAAGCTTTCTTT. It translates to CSSSRDSTEAFF.

The chain carries TRBV15 and TRBJ1-6; TRBD1 matches at 7 bases. The length of the CDR3 is 14 residues. V shed 1 base and J 13 bases; nucleotides not matched to a gene: 7. CDR1 is LNHNV and CDR2 is YYDKDF in the germline V gene (reference sequence). The CDR3, as DNA: TGTGCCACCAGCAGAGCACGAGGGGGCTTTCCCCTCCACTTT. Translated, it gives CATSRARGGFPLHF. The whole variable domain, filled in from reference TRBV15 and TRBJ1-6, reads DAMVIQNPRYQVTQFGKPVTLSCSQTLNHNVMYWYQQKSSQAPKLLFHYYDKDFNNEADTPDNFQSRRPNTSFCFLDIRSPGLGDTAMYLCATSRARGGFPLHFGNGTRLTVT.

The rearrangement uses TRBV6-1 and TRBJ1-5, with D uncertain. The CDR3 totals 14 residues. The germline V and J ends were trimmed by 2 bases and 0 bases, with 5 bases remaining between them. Germline V lookup: CDR1 MNHNS, CDR2 SASEGT. CDR3 sequence (DNA): TGTGCCAGCAGTGAATTATATAGCAATCAGCCCCAGCATTTT. Translated: CASSELYSNQPQHF.

This chain uses TRBV2 with TRBJ2-3; 12 bases line up with TRBD2. Per the germline V gene, CDR1 is SNHLY and CDR2 is FYNNEI. J was trimmed by 1 base and V by 6 bases; bases with no gene match: 14. The CDR3 has 19 residues. The CDR3 DNA reads as TGTGCCAGCAGCCCAAGACTAGCGGGGGACCTACAACGCACAGATACGCAGTATTTT. It is translated as CASSPRLAGDLQRTDTQYF.